This entry describes one TCR beta chain. Its specificity is unknown. The CDR3 consists of 14 residues. Germline loops: CDR1 ENHRY, CDR2 SYGVKD. With 4 bases removed from V and 3 bases from J, the gap between germline ends came to 9 bases. The sample comes from a study of graft-versus-host responses after intestinal transplantation. At the level of the study: All recipients were transplanted with multivisceral, liver-intestinal, or isolated intestinal grafts. Induction with anti-thymocyte globulin, then tacrolimus and steroids for around three years, was given to all recipients.

Study conclusions and caveats: Early post-transplant HvG declines were associated with peak circulating GvH clone levels. Recipient marrow showed GvH clones, some seen first in ileum or blood.

The assay was immunoSEQ multiplex PCR, and TCRdb's table has in-frame clones only and misses some. The sample lists about 39,000 clones; about 93% were seen once. V is TRBV10-3 and J is TRBJ2-2; D unclear. The sample in question was unstimulated CD8+ T cells sorted from spleen or lymph node cells, obtained before transplant. The sequence was obtained from a human donor who was the organ donor for an intestinal transplant. Here the CDR3 DNA reads TGTGCCATCAGTGTCGGCGGCTACACCGGGGAGCTGTTTTTT. Its translation is CAISVGGYTGELFF.